This TCR beta chain appears in the sequencing data of a study of T cell responses to AZD1222 COVID-19 vaccine. Study-wide results and limits: Repertoire samples came only from after the peak T cell response. Distributed over spike, vaccine-associated CD4 TCRs predominated at 160-218 and 743-854.

A remark on this clone: Its specificity is unknown.

The V and J ends lost 4 bases and 2 bases, in that order; junction bases with no gene match: 7. Germline V lookup: CDR1 GTSNPN, CDR2 SVGIG (reference sequence). The CDR3 length is 14 residues. Here immunoSEQ multiplex PCR was the method, and the copy in TCRdb shows in-frame clones only, minus some. Altogether about 160,000 clones are present, roughly 92% being singletons, with the ten largest covering approximately 4.8%. The chain employs TRBV30 and TRBJ1-2; 7 positions match TRBD1. The sequences come from peripheral blood, collected 28 days after the second AZD1222 dose. The TCR was taken from an adult who received the AZD1222 COVID-19 vaccine. The CDR3 DNA reads TGTGCCTGGACTCGTATGGGACAGAACTATGGCTACACCTTC. Protein product: CAWTRMGQNYGYTF.